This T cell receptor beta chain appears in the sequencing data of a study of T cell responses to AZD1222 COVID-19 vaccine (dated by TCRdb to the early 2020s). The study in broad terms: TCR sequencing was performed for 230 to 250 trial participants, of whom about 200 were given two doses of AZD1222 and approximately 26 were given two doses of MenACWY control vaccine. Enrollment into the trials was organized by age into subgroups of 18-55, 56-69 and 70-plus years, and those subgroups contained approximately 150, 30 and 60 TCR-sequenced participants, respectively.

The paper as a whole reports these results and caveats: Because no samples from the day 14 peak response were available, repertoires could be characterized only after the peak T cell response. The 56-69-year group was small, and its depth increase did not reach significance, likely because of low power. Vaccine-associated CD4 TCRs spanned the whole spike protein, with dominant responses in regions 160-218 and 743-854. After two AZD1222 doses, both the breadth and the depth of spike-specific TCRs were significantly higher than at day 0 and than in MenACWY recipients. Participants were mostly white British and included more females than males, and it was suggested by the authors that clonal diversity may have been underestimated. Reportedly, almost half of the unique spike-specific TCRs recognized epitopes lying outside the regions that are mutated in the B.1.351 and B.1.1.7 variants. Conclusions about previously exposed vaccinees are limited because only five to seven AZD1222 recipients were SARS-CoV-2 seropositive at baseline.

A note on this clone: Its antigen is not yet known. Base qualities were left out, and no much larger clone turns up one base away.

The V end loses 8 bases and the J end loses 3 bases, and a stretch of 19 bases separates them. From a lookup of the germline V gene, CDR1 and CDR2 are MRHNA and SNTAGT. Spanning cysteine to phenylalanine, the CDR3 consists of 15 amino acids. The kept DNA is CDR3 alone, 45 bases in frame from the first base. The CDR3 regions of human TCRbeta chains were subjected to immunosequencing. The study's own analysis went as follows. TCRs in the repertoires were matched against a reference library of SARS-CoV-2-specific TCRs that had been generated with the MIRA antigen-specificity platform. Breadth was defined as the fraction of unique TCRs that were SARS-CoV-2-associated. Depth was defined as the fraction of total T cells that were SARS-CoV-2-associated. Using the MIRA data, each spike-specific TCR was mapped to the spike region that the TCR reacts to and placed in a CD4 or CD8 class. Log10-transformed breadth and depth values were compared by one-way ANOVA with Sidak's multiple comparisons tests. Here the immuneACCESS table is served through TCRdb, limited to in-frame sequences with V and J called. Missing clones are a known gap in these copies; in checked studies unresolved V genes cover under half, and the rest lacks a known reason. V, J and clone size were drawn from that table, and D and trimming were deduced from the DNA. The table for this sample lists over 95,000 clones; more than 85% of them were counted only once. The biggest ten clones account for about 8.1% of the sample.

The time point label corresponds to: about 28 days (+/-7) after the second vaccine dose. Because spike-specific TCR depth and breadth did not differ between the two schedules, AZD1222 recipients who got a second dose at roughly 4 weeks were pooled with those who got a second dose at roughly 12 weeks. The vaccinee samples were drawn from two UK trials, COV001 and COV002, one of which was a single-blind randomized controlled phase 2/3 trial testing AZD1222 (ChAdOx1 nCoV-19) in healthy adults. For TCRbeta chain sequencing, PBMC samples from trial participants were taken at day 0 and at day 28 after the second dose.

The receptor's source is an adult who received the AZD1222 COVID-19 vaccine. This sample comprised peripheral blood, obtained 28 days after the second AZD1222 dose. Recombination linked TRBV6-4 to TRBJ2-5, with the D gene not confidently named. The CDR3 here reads CASGQKNVGKETQYF. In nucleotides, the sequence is TGTGCCAGCGGCCAGAAAAACGTGGGAAAAGAGACCCAGTACTTC.